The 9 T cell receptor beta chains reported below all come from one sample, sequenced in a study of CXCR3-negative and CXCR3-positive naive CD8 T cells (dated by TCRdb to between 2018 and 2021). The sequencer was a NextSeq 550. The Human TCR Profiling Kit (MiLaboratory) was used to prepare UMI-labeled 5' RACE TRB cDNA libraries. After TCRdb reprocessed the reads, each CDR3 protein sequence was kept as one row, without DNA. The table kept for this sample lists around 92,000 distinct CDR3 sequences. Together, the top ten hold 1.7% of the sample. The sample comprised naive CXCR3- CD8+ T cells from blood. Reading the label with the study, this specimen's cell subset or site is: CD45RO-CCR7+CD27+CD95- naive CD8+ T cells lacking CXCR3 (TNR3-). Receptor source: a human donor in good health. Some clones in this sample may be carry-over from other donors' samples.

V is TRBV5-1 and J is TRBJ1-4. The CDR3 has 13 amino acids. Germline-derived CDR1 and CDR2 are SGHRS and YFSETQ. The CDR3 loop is CASSFQGGEKLFF.

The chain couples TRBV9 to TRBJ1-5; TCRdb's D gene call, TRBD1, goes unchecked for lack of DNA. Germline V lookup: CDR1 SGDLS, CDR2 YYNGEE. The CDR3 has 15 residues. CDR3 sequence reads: CASSSEGARGQPQHF. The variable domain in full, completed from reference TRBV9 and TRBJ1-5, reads DSGVTQTPKHLITATGQRVTLRCSPRSGDLSVYWYQQSLDQGLQFLIQYYNGEERAKGNILERFSAQQFPDLHSELNLSSLELGDSALYFCASSSEGARGQPQHFGDGTRLSIL.

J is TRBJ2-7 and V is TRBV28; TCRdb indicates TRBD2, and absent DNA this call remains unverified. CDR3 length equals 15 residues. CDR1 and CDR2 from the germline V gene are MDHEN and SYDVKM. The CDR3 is CASSLSSAPSYEQYF.

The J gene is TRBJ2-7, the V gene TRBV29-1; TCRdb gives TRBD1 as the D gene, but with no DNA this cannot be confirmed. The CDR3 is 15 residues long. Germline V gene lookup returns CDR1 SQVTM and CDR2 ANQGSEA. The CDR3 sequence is CSAEETGTEAYEQYF.

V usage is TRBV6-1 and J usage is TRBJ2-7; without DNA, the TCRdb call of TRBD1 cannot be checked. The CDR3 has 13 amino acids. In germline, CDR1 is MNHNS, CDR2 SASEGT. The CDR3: CASEDREGYEQYF.

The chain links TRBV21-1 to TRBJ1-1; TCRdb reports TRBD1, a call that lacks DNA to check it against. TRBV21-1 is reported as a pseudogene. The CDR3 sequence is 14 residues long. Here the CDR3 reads CASSNRQGNREAFF.

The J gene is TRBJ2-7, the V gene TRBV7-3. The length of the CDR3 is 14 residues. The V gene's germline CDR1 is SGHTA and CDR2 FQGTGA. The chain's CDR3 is CASSPDGVSYEQYF.

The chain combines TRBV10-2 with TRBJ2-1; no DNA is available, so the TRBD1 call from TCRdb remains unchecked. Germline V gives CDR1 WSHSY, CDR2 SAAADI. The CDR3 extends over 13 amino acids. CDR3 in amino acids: CASSEAGQLREFF.

The CDR3 is CSVDGGTRYEQYF. The rearrangement uses TRBV29-1 and TRBJ2-7; checking the TCRdb D call of TRBD1 is not possible without DNA. CDR3 length equals 13 residues. Germline assignment: CDR1 SQVTM and CDR2 ANQGSEA.